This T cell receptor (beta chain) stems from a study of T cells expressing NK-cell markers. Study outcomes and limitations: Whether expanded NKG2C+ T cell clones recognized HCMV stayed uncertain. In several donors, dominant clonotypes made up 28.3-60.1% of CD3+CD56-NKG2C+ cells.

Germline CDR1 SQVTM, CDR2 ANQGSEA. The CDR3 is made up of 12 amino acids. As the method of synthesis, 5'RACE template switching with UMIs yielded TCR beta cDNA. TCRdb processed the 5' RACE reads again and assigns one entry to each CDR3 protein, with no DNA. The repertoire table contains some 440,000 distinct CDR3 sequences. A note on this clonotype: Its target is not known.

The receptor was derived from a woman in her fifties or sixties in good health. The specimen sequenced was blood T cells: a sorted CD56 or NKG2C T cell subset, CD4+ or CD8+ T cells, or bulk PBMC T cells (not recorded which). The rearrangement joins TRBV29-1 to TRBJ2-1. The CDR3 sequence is CSVGTVHNEQFF.